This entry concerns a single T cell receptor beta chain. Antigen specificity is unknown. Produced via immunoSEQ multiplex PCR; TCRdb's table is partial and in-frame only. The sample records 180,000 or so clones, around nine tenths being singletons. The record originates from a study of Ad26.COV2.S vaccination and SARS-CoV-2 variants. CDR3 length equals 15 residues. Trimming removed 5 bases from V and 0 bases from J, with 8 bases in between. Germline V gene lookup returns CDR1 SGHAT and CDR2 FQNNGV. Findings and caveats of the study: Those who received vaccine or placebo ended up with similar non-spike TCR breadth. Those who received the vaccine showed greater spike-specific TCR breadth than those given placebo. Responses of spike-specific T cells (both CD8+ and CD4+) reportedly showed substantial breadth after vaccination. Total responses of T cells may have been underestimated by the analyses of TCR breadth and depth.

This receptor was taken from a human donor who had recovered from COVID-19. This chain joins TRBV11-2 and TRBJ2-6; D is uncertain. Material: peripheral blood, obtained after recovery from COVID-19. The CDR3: CASSKTVSGANVLTF. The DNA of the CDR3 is TGTGCCAGCAGCAAGACTGTCTCTGGGGCCAACGTCCTGACTTTC.